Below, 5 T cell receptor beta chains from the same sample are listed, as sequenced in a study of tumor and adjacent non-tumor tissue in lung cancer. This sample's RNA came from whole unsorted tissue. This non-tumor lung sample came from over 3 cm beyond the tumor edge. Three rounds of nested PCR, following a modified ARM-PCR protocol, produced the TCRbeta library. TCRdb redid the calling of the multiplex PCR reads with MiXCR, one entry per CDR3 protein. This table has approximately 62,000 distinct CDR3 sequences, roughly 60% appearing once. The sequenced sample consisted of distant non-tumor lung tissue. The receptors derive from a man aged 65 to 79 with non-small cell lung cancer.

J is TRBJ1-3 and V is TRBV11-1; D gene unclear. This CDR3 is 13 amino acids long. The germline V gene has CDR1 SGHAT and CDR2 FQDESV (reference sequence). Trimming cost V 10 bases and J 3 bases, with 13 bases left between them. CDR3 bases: TGTGCCAACAGATCGGGGAATGGAAACACCATATATTTT. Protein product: CANRSGNGNTIYF. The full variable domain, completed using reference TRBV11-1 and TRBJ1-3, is EAEVAQSPRYKITEKSQAVAFWCDPISGHATLYWYRQILGQGPELLVQFQDESVVDDSQLPKDRFSAERLKGVDSTLKIQPAELGDSAMYLCANRSGNGNTIYFGEGSWLTVV.

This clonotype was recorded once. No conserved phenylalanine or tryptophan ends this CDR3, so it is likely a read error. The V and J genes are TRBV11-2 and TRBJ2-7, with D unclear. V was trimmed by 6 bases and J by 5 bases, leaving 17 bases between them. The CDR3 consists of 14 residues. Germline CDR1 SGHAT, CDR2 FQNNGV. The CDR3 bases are TGTGCCAGCAGGCCTCTAACAGTAAGAAACGAGCAGTACTTA. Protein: CASRPLTVRNEQYL.

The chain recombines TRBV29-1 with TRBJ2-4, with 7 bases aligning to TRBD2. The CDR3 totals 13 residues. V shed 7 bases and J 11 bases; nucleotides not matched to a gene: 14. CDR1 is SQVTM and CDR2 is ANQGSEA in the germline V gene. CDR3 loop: CSAQGTGGDVQYF. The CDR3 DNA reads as TGCAGCGCCCAAGGGACTGGGGGGGACGTTCAGTACTTC.

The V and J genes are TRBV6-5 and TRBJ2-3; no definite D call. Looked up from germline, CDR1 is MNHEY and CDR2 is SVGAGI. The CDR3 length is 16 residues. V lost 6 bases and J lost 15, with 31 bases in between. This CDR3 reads CASRHTRAKRSDTRYF. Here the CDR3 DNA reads TGTGCCAGCAGGCACACCCGCGCCAAACGATCGGATACGCGATATTTT.

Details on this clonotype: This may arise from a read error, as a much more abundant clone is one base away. Here the CDR3 DNA reads TGTGCCAGCAGCCACCACGTGACAGGGGGCGGGAGGGAGACCCAGTACTTC. Translating it yields CASSHHVTGGGRETQYF. J is TRBJ2-5 and V is TRBV5-4; 10 bases are a match to TRBD1. J lost 5 bases, V lost 4 bases, and 14 bases had no gene match. The germline gives CDR1 SGHNT, CDR2 YYREEE (reference sequence). This CDR3 is 17 amino acids long. Full variable domain (outside the CDR3, taken from reference TRBV5-4 and TRBJ2-5): ETGVTQSPTHLIKTRGQQVTLRCSSQSGHNTVSWYQQALGQGPQFIFQYYREEENGRGNFPPRFSGLQFPNYSSELNVNALELDDSALYLCASSHHVTGGGRETQYFGPGTRLLVL.